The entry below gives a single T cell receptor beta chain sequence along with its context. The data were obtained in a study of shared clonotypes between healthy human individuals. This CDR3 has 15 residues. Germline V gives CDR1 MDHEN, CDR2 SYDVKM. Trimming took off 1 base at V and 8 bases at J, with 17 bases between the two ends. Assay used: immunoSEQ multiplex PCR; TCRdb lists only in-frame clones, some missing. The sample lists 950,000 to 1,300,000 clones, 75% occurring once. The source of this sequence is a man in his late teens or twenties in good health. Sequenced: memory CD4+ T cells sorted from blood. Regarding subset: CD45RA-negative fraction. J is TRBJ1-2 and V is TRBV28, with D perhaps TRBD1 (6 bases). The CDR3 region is CASSLLGQGKGGYTF. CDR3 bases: TGTGCCAGCAGTTTATTAGGGCAGGGGAAGGGCGGCTACACCTTC.